The 29 T cell receptor beta chains reported below all come from one sample, sequenced in a study of T cell changes during pregnancy in multiple sclerosis. Measured with immunoSEQ multiplex PCR; TCRdb has only the in-frame clones, and not every one. This table holds tens of thousands of clones, about 92% found once. Sequenced material: peripheral blood, taken in the second trimester of pregnancy. These receptors all come from a female donor in good health, enrolled as a control in a pregnancy study.

The chain recombines TRBV19 with TRBJ2-7; 9 bases are shared with TRBD1. The V gene's germline CDR1 is LNHDA and CDR2 SQIVND (reference sequence). Trimming cost V 10 bases and J 5 bases; bases outside gene matches: 12. CDR3 length equals 14 residues. The CDR3 nucleotides read TGTGCCACCCGTCGGGGGACAGGGCTCAACGAGCAGTACTTC. Translation gives CATRRGTGLNEQYF.

The chain is built from TRBV19 and TRBJ2-1; TRBD1 agrees at 7 bases. Per the germline V gene, CDR1 is LNHDA and CDR2 is SQIVND (reference sequence). V was clipped by 6 bases and J by 2 bases; unmatched bases: 10. This CDR3 has 16 residues. CDR3 coding DNA: TGTGCCAGTAGCCGACAGGGTACTCCCCCCTACAATGAGCAGTTCTTC. Its protein product is CASSRQGTPPYNEQFF.

The chain links TRBV18 to TRBJ1-4, with TRBD1 identical over 8 bases. Losses at the gene ends were 3 bases for V and 7 bases for J; bases not matched to a gene: 13. Per the germline V gene, CDR1 is KGHSH and CDR2 is LQKENI. The CDR3 consists of 17 residues. The CDR3 is CASSPDRGWYPAEKLFF. Written as DNA, the CDR3 is TGTGCCAGCTCACCTGACAGGGGATGGTACCCTGCTGAAAAACTGTTTTTT. Full variable domain (remainder filled in from reference TRBV18 and TRBJ1-4): NAGVMQNPRHLVRRRGQEARLRCSPMKGHSHVYWYRQLPEEGLKFMVYLQKENIIDESGMPKERFSAEFPKEGPSILRIQQVVRGDSAAYFCASSPDRGWYPAEKLFFGSGTQLSVL.

The chain recombines TRBV10-3 with TRBJ1-1, with D possibly being TRBD1 (6 bases). CDR1 ENHRY and CDR2 SYGVKD come from the germline V gene. The CDR3 has 15 residues. V was shortened by 6 bases and J by 11 bases, with 25 bases between the two germline ends. CDR3 nucleotides: TGTGCCATCAGGGCCTTCTCAGGGGCACAATTCGGTGCTTTCTTT. Amino acids: CAIRAFSGAQFGAFF.

V gene TRBV19 combines with J gene TRBJ2-7, with D unclear. Germline values: CDR1 LNHDA, CDR2 SQIVND (reference sequence). CDR3 length: 14 residues. The ends were cut back, 5 bases at V and 3 bases at J, with 14 bases in the middle. CDR3 bases: TGTGCCAGTAGTCCCATAAGCCATATCTACGAGCAGTACTTC. This codes for CASSPISHIYEQYF.

The gene calls are TRBV10-1 and TRBJ1-1; 7 positions agree with TRBD1. This CDR3 has 12 residues. The V gene end was trimmed by 8 bases and the J gene end by 3 bases; junction bases not matched to a gene: 3. Germline lookup yields CDR1 WNHNN and CDR2 SYGVQD (reference sequence). The chain's CDR3 is CASSDRDTEAFF. The CDR3 DNA reads TGCGCCAGCTCAGACAGGGACACTGAAGCTTTCTTT.

The chain is built from TRBV7-9 and TRBJ2-7, with 9 bases that match TRBD2. Germline CDR1 is SEHNR and CDR2 is FQNEAQ (reference sequence). With V trimmed by 5 bases and J by 3 bases, 2 bases remained unmatched. The CDR3 extends over 13 amino acids. The CDR3 nucleotides read TGTGCCAGCAGCCGACTAGCGGACTACGAGCAGTACTTC. It is translated as CASSRLADYEQYF. The variable domain in full, with the rest retrieved from reference TRBV7-9 and TRBJ2-7, is DTGVSQNPRHKITKRGQNVTFRCDPISEHNRLYWYRQTLGQGPEFLTYFQNEAQLEKSRLLSDRFSAERPKGSFSTLEIQRTEQGDSAMYLCASSRLADYEQYFGPGTRLTVT.

In its sample, this clone was seen once. The chain couples TRBV30 to TRBJ1-2, with a tentative D call TRBD1 (5 bases). From germline, CDR1 is GTSNPN and CDR2 SVGIG (reference sequence). This CDR3 region has 11 residues. V lost 3 bases and J 5 bases, leaving 7 bases between the germline ends. CDR3 nucleotides: TGTGCCTGGAGGGGGGGATATGGCTACACCTTC. Amino acids: CAWRGGYGYTF.

The chain has TRBV7-2 and TRBJ2-3; a weak D match, TRBD2 (5 bases). Germline V CDR1 and CDR2: SGHTA, FQGNSA. The CDR3 loop spans 16 amino acids. V dropped 2 bases and J dropped 2 bases, with 14 bases sitting between them. The CDR3 DNA is TGTGCCAGCAGCTTAAGGGTCGGGGAGTACACAGATACGCAGTATTTT. Its translation: CASSLRVGEYTDTQYF.

The gene calls are TRBV11-2 and TRBJ2-7, with 7 bases that match TRBD1. J was trimmed by 2 bases and V by 4 bases; bases with no gene match: 5. The CDR3 runs to 14 residues. Per the germline V gene, CDR1 is SGHAT and CDR2 is FQNNGV. The CDR3 protein is CASSSGQAPYEQYF. CDR3 coding DNA: TGTGCCAGCAGCTCAGGACAGGCCCCCTACGAGCAGTACTTC.

The chain uses TRBV2 and TRBJ2-1; TRBD1 matches 7 bases. The CDR3 loop spans 15 amino acids. Trimming at V came to 2 bases and at J to 3 bases, leaving 4 bases not matched to a gene. From germline, CDR1 is SNHLY and CDR2 FYNNEI. DNA of the CDR3: TGTGCCAGCAGTGAATTTGGGACAGTCTACAATGAGCAGTTCTTC. This sequence encodes CASSEFGTVYNEQFF.

The rearrangement uses TRBV18 and TRBJ2-7; perhaps TRBD1 as D (5 bases). The length of the CDR3 is 16 residues. Trimming stripped 3 bases from V and 7 bases from J, with 22 bases between. The germline V gene encodes CDR1 KGHSH and CDR2 LQKENI. The CDR3 DNA sequence: TGTGCCAGCTCACCCAACGCGAACCCAGGGTCGGTTGAGCAGTACTTC. Translating gives CASSPNANPGSVEQYF.

The CDR3 DNA follows: TGTGCCAGCAGCTTAGCTCAGACATCTAACTATGGCTACACCTTC. Protein product: CASSLAQTSNYGYTF. This chain joins TRBV7-9 and TRBJ1-2; D gene ambiguous. Per germline, CDR1 SEHNR and CDR2 FQNEAQ (reference sequence). The CDR3 consists of 15 residues. V was trimmed by 0 bases and J by 0 bases, leaving 8 bases between them.

The chain employs TRBV28 and TRBJ2-1, with 8 bases lining up with TRBD2. The germline CDR1 and CDR2 sequences are MDHEN and SYDVKM. Losses at the gene ends were 4 bases for V and 1 base for J; bases not matched to a gene: 6. CDR3 length: 16 amino acids. CDR3 protein: CASSSSSGRSYNEQFF. The CDR3 DNA reads TGTGCCAGCAGTTCATCTAGCGGGCGGTCCTACAATGAGCAGTTCTTC.

CDR3 loop: CASSPTSQNTDTQYF. The CDR3 DNA reads as TGTGCCAGCTCACCGACAAGCCAAAACACAGATACGCAGTATTTT. The chain recombines TRBV18 with TRBJ2-3; D not resolved. Trimming removed 3 bases at V and 2 bases at J, with 12 bases between. The CDR3 totals 15 residues. Germline V gene data show CDR1 as KGHSH and CDR2 as LQKENI. Based on the CDR3 plus reference TRBV18 and TRBJ2-3, the full variable domain is NAGVMQNPRHLVRRRGQEARLRCSPMKGHSHVYWYRQLPEEGLKFMVYLQKENIIDESGMPKERFSAEFPKEGPSILRIQQVVRGDSAAYFCASSPTSQNTDTQYFGPGTRLTVL.

The chain has TRBV5-5 and TRBJ2-7; 15 bases line up with TRBD2. The length of the CDR3 is 15 residues. V gave up 4 bases and J gave up 4 bases; unmatched junction bases: 3. Germline V gives CDR1 SGHKS, CDR2 YYEKEE (reference sequence). The CDR3 coding sequence is TGTGCCAGCAGCGAGGGACTAGCGGGGGGATACGAGCAGTACTTC. Protein sequence: CASSEGLAGGYEQYF.

CDR3 amino acids: CASSYRDRDDYGYTF. The CDR3 DNA follows: TGTGCCAGCAGTTACCGGGACAGGGATGACTATGGCTACACCTTC. V and J are TRBV6-6 and TRBJ1-2, with 9 bases lining up with TRBD1. The CDR3 totals 15 residues. Looked up from germline, CDR1 is MNHNY and CDR2 is SVGAGI (reference sequence). The V gene end was trimmed by 2 bases and the J gene end by 3 bases; junction bases not matched to a gene: 4.

This chain connects TRBV30 to TRBJ1-3; possible D gene TRBD1, 5 bases. V was pared by 2 bases and J by 7 bases, with 12 bases between. Germline V gene lookup returns CDR1 GTSNPN and CDR2 SVGIG (reference sequence). The CDR3 has 13 amino acids. DNA for the CDR3: TGTGCCTGGAGTATCGGCCCAGGGAACACCATATATTTT. It specifies CAWSIGPGNTIYF.

The rearrangement joins TRBV2 to TRBJ2-7; the match to TRBD1 covers 9 bases. J was trimmed by 4 bases and V by 6 bases; bases with no gene match: 10. This CDR3 is built from 15 residues. Germline assignment: CDR1 SNHLY and CDR2 FYNNEI. CDR3 bases: TGTGCCAGCAGGTTACAGGGGGCCGCGCTTTACGAGCAGTACTTC. As protein: CASRLQGAALYEQYF.

The chain joins TRBV19 to TRBJ2-7; TRBD2 matches at 9 bases. Germline CDR1 reads LNHDA; CDR2 reads SQIVND (reference sequence). This CDR3 spans 16 amino acids. V shed 0 bases, J shed 4 bases, and the junction held 7 bases outside the gene matches. The CDR3 protein is CASSIDGSSGVYEQYF. In nucleotides, the CDR3 is TGTGCCAGTAGTATAGATGGGTCTAGCGGGGTGTACGAGCAGTACTTC. The full variable domain, completed using reference TRBV19 and TRBJ2-7, is DGGITQSPKYLFRKEGQNVTLSCEQNLNHDAMYWYRQDPGQGLRLIYYSQIVNDFQKGDIAEGYSVSREKKESFPLTVTSAQKNPTAFYLCASSIDGSSGVYEQYFGPGTRLTVT.

This clone was picked up a small number of times. This chain joins TRBV2 and TRBJ2-5, with TRBD1 identical over 11 bases. V lost 8 bases and J lost 5; bases outside the gene matches: 10. This CDR3 contains 15 residues. Looked up from germline, CDR1 is SNHLY and CDR2 is FYNNEI. The CDR3 region has the DNA TGTGCCAGCGGAGCCGGACAGGGGGCGTGGGAGACCCAGTACTTC. Encoded protein: CASGAGQGAWETQYF.

V gene TRBV4-1 combines with J gene TRBJ2-1; 10 bases match TRBD2. Trimming removed 2 bases from V and 6 bases from J; junction bases left unmatched: 7. Germline CDR1 MGHRA, CDR2 YSYEKL. CDR3 size: 16 residues. The CDR3 is CASSQRGGLASNEQFF. The CDR3 DNA follows: TGCGCCAGCAGCCAAAGGGGGGGACTAGCGAGCAATGAGCAGTTCTTC.

This chain uses TRBV7-8 with TRBJ1-5, with 7 bases matching TRBD1. The V gene end was trimmed by 5 bases and the J gene end by 0 bases; junction bases not matched to a gene: 10. Per germline, CDR1 SGHVS and CDR2 FQNEAQ. The CDR3 contains 17 residues. CDR3 region: CASSRLGQDLSNQPQHF. The CDR3 DNA reads TGTGCCAGCAGCAGACTCGGACAGGACCTTAGCAATCAGCCCCAGCATTTT.

CDR3 sequence (DNA): TGTGCCAGCAGCACCCGGGACAACAATCAGCCCCAGCATTTT. Its protein product is CASSTRDNNQPQHF. The chain couples TRBV7-8 to TRBJ1-5; perhaps TRBD1 as D (6 bases). This CDR3 has 14 residues. Per germline, CDR1 SGHVS and CDR2 FQNEAQ. The germline V and J ends were trimmed by 5 bases and 3 bases, with 11 bases remaining between them.

Only a few counts were recorded for this clone. The rearrangement links TRBV19 to TRBJ2-2; TRBD1 matches 8 bases. Per the germline V gene, CDR1 is LNHDA and CDR2 is SQIVND (reference sequence). With 7 bases clipped from V and 7 bases from J, the junction kept 14 bases outside the gene matches. The CDR3 contains 16 residues. CDR3 protein: CASTAGQGRFGGELFF. The CDR3 region has the DNA TGTGCCAGTACCGCAGGACAGGGTCGTTTCGGCGGGGAGCTGTTTTTT.

The CDR3 is CAWSAEETQYF. CDR3 sequence (DNA): TGTGCCTGGAGTGCCGAAGAGACCCAGTACTTC. The chain uses TRBV30 and TRBJ2-5; D unresolved. Germline CDR1 reads GTSNPN; CDR2 reads SVGIG (reference sequence). The V and J ends lost 1 base and 3 bases respectively, with 3 bases between them. The CDR3 is made up of 11 amino acids.

The rearrangement joins TRBV19 to TRBJ2-2; 11 bases are a match to TRBD2. There are 16 residues in the CDR3. Looked up from germline, CDR1 is LNHDA and CDR2 is SQIVND (reference sequence). Trimming at V came to 2 bases and at J to 5 bases, leaving 4 bases not matched to a gene. CDR3 sequence (DNA): TGTGCCAGTAGTATACTAGCGGGGGGAGTAACCGGGGAGCTGTTTTTT. Protein product: CASSILAGGVTGELFF.

A single count supports this clone. The chain joins TRBV29-1 to TRBJ2-7; 7 nucleotides agree with TRBD1. Germline assignment: CDR1 SQVTM and CDR2 ANQGSEA. The J segment lost 2 bases and the V segment lost 7 bases, leaving 8 bases of the junction unmatched. The CDR3 is 13 amino acids. The CDR3 sequence is CSATGTDPYEQYF. The CDR3 DNA reads as TGCAGCGCGACCGGGACAGACCCCTACGAGCAGTACTTC.

The genes are TRBV6-5 and TRBJ1-3; TRBD1 matches at 9 bases. This CDR3 comprises 15 residues. Germline V gene lookup returns CDR1 MNHEY and CDR2 SVGAGI. V lost 4 bases, J lost 1 base, and 2 bases stayed unmatched. CDR3 region: CASSWDRDSGNTIYF. For the CDR3, the DNA is TGTGCCAGCAGTTGGGACAGGGATTCTGGAAACACCATATATTTT.